This T cell receptor beta chain came from a study of T cells expressing NK-cell markers. Study at large: Eight donors were sequenced, of whom seven were HCMV-seropositive, while the remaining one was HCMV-seronegative.

The CDR3 totals 14 residues. CDR1 is SGHRS and CDR2 is YFSETQ in the germline V gene. TCRdb processed the 5' RACE reads again and assigns one entry to each CDR3 protein, with no DNA. The table lists fewer than 300,000 distinct CDR3 sequences. The chain carries TRBV5-1 and TRBJ2-5. The TCR was taken from a woman aged 18 to 75 in good health. Sample: blood T cells: a sorted CD56 or NKG2C T cell subset, CD4+ or CD8+ T cells, or bulk PBMC T cells (not recorded which). The CDR3 is CASSLGQLVETQYF.